This T cell receptor (beta chain) was identified during a study of Graves' ophthalmopathy and Graves' hyperthyroidism. CDR3 regions of TCR beta were amplified from RNA transcripts. An initial RT-PCR round employing HTBI primers preceded a second-round multiplex PCR. In TCRdb, the multiplex PCR reads were re-called with MiXCR into one record per CDR3 protein. The sample yields 650,000 to 900,000 distinct CDR3 sequences, around 40% seen once. This clonotype was counted only a few times. What it binds is not known. Pregnancy or lactation, uncontrolled infections and other autoimmune diseases were grounds for excluding patients. Orbital computed tomography and thyroid ultrasound, along with TRAb, serum thyroxine and clinical symptoms, underpinned diagnosis. The V gene end was trimmed by 10 bases and the J gene end by 3 bases; junction bases not matched to a gene: 14. The CDR3 loop spans 15 amino acids. Per germline, CDR1 ENHRY and CDR2 SYGVKD.

General study findings and limits: Blood was where most expanded thyroid clonotypes above 0.001 frequency also turned up.

Source material: peripheral blood. This TCR was recovered from an adult man with Graves' ophthalmopathy. The chain employs TRBV10-3 and TRBJ2-7; TRBD2 matches 8 bases. CDR3 sequence reads: CATQRGDSGVYEQYF. The CDR3 region has the DNA TGTGCCACCCAGCGCGGCGATAGCGGGGTCTACGAGCAGTACTTC.